This T cell receptor (beta chain) originates from a study of blood T cell repertoires in COVID-19. The data were produced by immunoSEQ multiplex PCR, yet TCRdb's version contains in-frame clones alone and is incomplete. The table shows fewer than 300,000 clones, with about 83% occurring only once. The trim removed 4 bases at V and 0 bases at J, leaving 3 bases unmatched. Per the germline V gene, CDR1 is SGHVS and CDR2 is FNYEAQ. This CDR3 is built from 15 residues. The sample taken for sequencing was peripheral blood. This rearrangement joins TRBV7-6 to TRBJ2-3; 8 positions match TRBD1. The TCR sequence derives from a man aged 80 or over with acute or convalescent COVID-19. The CDR3 nucleotides are TGTGCCAGCAGCTGGACAGGGCTGAGCACAGATACGCAGTATTTT. Translating it yields CASSWTGLSTDTQYF.